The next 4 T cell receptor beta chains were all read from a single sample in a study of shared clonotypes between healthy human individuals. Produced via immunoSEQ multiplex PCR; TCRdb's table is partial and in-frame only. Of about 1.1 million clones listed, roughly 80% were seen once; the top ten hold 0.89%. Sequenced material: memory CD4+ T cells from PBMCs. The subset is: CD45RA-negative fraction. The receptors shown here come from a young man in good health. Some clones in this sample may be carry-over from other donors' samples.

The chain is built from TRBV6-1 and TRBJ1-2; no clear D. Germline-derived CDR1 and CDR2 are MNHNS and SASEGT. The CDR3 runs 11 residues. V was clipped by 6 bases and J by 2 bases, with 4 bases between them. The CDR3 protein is CASSKNYGYTF. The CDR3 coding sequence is TGTGCCAGCAGCAAGAACTATGGCTACACCTTC.

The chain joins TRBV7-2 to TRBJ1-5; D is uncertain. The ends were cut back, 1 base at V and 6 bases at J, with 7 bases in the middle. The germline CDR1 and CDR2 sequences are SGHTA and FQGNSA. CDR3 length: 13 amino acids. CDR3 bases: TGTGCCAGCAGCTTAGAAAACGGTCAGCCCCAGCATTTT. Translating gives CASSLENGQPQHF.

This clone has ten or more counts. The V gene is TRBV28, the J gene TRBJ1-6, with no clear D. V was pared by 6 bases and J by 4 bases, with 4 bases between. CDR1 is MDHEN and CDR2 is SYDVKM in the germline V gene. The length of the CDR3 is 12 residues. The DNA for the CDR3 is TGTGCCAGCAGGGGGTATAATTCACCCCTCCACTTT. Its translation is CASRGYNSPLHF.

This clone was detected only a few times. The CDR3 nucleotides are TGTGCCAGCAGTCGCGGCGGGAGATTCTACAATGAGCAGTTCTTC. The encoded protein is CASSRGGRFYNEQFF. This chain uses TRBV28 with TRBJ2-1; TRBD2 matches at 7 bases. This CDR3 comprises 15 residues. The germline V gene has CDR1 MDHEN and CDR2 SYDVKM. Losses at the gene ends were 5 bases for V and 3 bases for J; bases not matched to a gene: 7.